This T cell receptor (beta chain) was found in a study of blood T cell repertoires in COVID-19 (dated by TCRdb to the early 2020s). Some background on the complete study: The collaborator samples originated in the United States, Italy and Spain and spanned the acute and convalescent phases of COVID-19. The prospective study material was composed of cDNA or gDNA derived from T cells, B-cell-depleted T cells, or PBMCs. The dataset comprised deeply sampled blood TCRbeta repertoires from subjects exposed to, actively infected with, or recovered from COVID-19. The repertoires were released in a freely available public database meant as a resource for research on the immune response to SARS-CoV-2. The samples were drawn from two sources: the first 160 participants of the ongoing ImmuneRACE study, and approximately 1,300 subjects contributed by 6 global collaborators. The sample metadata nearly always contained a de-identified subject ID, COVID-19 status, age in years and sex. Where available, HLA class I and class II types were taken from metadata supplied by the sample provider and were not determined by assay-based typing.

The full study reports these points: How much clinical and demographic metadata was included differed by source and by participant, and the metadata was provided uncurated.

TCRbeta CDR3 regions were amplified from genomic DNA by means of the immunoSEQ Assay, a bias-controlled multiplex PCR. The authors' analysis ran thus. The number of nucleated cells in each sample was estimated from the amplification of reference gene primers within the assay. To quantify the absolute abundance of each unique TCRbeta CDR3 rearrangement, sequence reads were collapsed and filtered. Productive Simpson clonality was computed per sample as the square root of Simpson's diversity index over productive rearrangements. This immuneACCESS table, as held by TCRdb, lists in-frame sequences with V and J called but not all clones. Of the missing ones, under half trace to an unresolved V gene in checked studies; the others have no known cause. V and J calls and clone size are those listed in that table; D and trimming were worked out from the DNA. The sample table records roughly 230,000 clones; 70% to 90% of these occur just once. The ten largest make up around 1% of the sample.

Looking up the germline V gene yields CDR1 SGDLS and CDR2 YYNGEE. Trimming leaves V shorter by 5 bases and J shorter by 7 bases, with the junction holding 20 bases beyond the gene matches. The CDR3 spans 18 residues, from the cysteine through the phenylalanine. The only DNA kept is the CDR3, 54 bases in frame from the first base. Each collaborating institution followed its own protocols to collect whole blood in K2EDTA tubes. For TCRbeta analysis, collaborators shipped samples in one of three forms: frozen whole blood, isolated PBMCs, or DNA extracted from either of those sample types. Points on this clone: It lacks a known antigen. Base qualities are missing; no much larger clone stands one base away.

This receptor chain uses TRBV9 and TRBJ1-4; 7 of the junction bases match TRBD1. The sequenced sample was peripheral blood. This clonotype was sampled from a man in his forties or fifties with acute or convalescent COVID-19. The CDR3 has the sequence CASRAKNHGQVMGEKLFF. The nucleotides read TGTGCCAGCAGAGCAAAGAACCATGGACAGGTAATGGGTGAAAAACTGTTTTTT.